This paragraph covers one TCR beta chain sequence. Antigen: not known. This sample includes further DNA sequences coding for the same CDR3. This CDR3 has 16 residues. From germline, CDR1 is KGHSH and CDR2 LQKENI. Trimming took 6 bases from V and 5 from J; bases not matched to a gene: 7. The data originate from a study of shared clonotypes between healthy human individuals. Clones were read by immunoSEQ multiplex PCR, and TCRdb kept only the in-frame ones, dropping some. The sample carries some 2 million clones, approximately 95% recorded once. Whole-study findings and limits: Several donors had 4% to 5% of their naive CD4 clonotypes in common. Since donors were few, the genetic and exposure-history diversity represented was limited. Blood alone was sampled, and tissue repertoires likely differ.

This TCR was sampled from a man aged 18 to 29 in good health. This chain joins TRBV18 and TRBJ2-5, with 15 bases matching TRBD2. The sample consisted of naive CD4+ T cells sorted from blood. Subset defined: CD45RA+ positively selected. The DNA of the CDR3 is TGTGCCAGCTCCCCGGGACTAGCGGGAGGAGGTGAGACCCAGTACTTC. This codes for CASSPGLAGGGETQYF.